This T cell receptor beta chain was sequenced for a study of T cell repertoires in cytomegalovirus infection. MiXCR, applied by TCRdb to the reads, yields one record per CDR3 protein. Here the sample spans around 900,000 distinct CDR3 sequences, approximately 31% being singletons. Remarks on this clonotype: Antigen unknown.

This CDR3 region has 14 residues. Trimming shortened V by 6 bases and J by 0 bases, and 12 bases separated the two germline ends. CDR1 and CDR2 from the germline V gene are SGHTS and YDEGEE. Material: cultured CD8+ T cells from PBMCs, obtained from culture after CMV antigen stimulation. This receptor was taken from a human donor in good health (CMV status not recorded). Some clones in this sample may be carry-over from other donors' samples. V is TRBV5-8 and J is TRBJ2-5; possible D gene TRBD1, 5 bases. The chain's CDR3 is CASNLQAYQETQYF. In DNA form, the CDR3 reads TGTGCCAGCAACCTACAGGCCTACCAAGAGACCCAGTACTTC.